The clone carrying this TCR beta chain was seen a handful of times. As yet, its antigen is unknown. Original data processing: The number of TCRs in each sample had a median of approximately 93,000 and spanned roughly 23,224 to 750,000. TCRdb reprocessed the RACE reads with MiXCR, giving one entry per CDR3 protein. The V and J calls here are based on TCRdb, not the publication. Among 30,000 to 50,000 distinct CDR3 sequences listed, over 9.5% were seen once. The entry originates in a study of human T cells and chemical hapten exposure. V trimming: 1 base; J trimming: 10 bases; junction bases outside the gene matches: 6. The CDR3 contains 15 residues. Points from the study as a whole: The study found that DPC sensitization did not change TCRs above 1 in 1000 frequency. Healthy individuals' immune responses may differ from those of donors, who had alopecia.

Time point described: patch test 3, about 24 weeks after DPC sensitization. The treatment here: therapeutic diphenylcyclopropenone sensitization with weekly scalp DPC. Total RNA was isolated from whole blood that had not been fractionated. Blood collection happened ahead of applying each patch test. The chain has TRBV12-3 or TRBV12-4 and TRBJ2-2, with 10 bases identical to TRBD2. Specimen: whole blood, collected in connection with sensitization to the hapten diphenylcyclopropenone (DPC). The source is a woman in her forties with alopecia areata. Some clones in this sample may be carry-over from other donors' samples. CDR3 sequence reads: CASSLGLAGAMELFF. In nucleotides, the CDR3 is TGTGCCAGCAGTTTAGGGCTAGCGGGGGCTATGGAGCTGTTTTTT.